This T cell receptor delta chain was sequenced during a study of Vδ1+ human thymocytes. Extracted RNA was reverse transcribed into cDNA. CDR3 amplicons came from multiplex PCR with pooled V-gene forward and constant-region reverse primers. TCRdb re-processed the multiplex PCR reads using CATT. The sample yields tens of thousands of delta-chain clones, approximately 15% seen once. In its sample, this clone ranks as medium-sized (0.01 to 0.1%). Its target is unknown. Other nucleotide sequences in the sample specify the same CDR3. Study observations and caveats: Thymic TRG and TRD repertoires appeared highly polyclonal.

The CDR3 extends over 18 amino acids. The ends were cut back, 4 bases at V and 0 bases at J, with 23 bases in the middle. The germline CDR1 and CDR2 sequences are GEAIGNYY and EKD. This chain connects TRDV2 to TRDJ1, with D possibly being TRDD3 (5 bases). The specimen sequenced was Vdelta1+ gamma-delta thymocytes from the thymus. Subset reported: FACS-sorted CD3+ TCRalphabeta- TCRVdelta1+ TCRVdelta2- thymocytes. The TCR originated in a boy in the first two years of life who had congenital heart surgery. The DNA for the CDR3 is TGTGCCTGTGAAAGGGCATCCTGGGCGATATTATACACCGATAAACTCATCTTT. It yields the protein CACERASWAILYTDKLIF.